This T cell receptor beta chain stems from a study of blood T cell repertoires in COVID-19. About the research overall: Whether acute or convalescent, the COVID-19 samples came from the United States, Italy and Spain. In each case, the material was cDNA or gDNA derived from T cells, B-cell-depleted T cells, or PBMCs.

This CDR3 is built from 14 residues. Trimming removed 8 bases from V and 7 bases from J; junction bases left unmatched: 6. Per germline, CDR1 WNHNN and CDR2 SYGVQD (reference sequence). The table lists this clone with a few counts. Study processing details: Reference gene primer amplification gave nucleated cell count estimates. Sequenced by immunoSEQ multiplex PCR; TCRdb stores in-frame clones only, minus some. The V and J calls and clone size are taken from that table; D and trimming were inferred from the DNA. This sample carries about 110,000 clones, less than 85% of them seen once, and the ten largest clones take about 3.7%.

The gene calls are TRBV10-1 and TRBJ2-1, with TRBD2 identical over 12 bases. Sequences were obtained from peripheral blood. This receptor was taken from a woman older than 75 with acute or convalescent COVID-19. The CDR3 loop reads CASGLAGGVNEQFF. DNA for the CDR3: TGCGCCAGCGGGCTAGCGGGAGGGGTTAATGAGCAGTTCTTC.